A single sample is the source of the 17 T cell receptor beta chains below, sequenced in a study of T cell changes during pregnancy in multiple sclerosis. The repertoire was sequenced with immunoSEQ multiplex PCR; TCRdb's copy has only in-frame clones and lacks some. The sample contains about 22,000 clones, 80% to 95% of which appear only once. Here the sequenced sample was CD8+ T cells from peripheral blood mononuclear cells, taken in the third trimester of pregnancy. The receptors come from a female donor with multiple sclerosis, enrolled in a pregnancy study.

V usage is TRBV30 and J usage is TRBJ2-7; 10 bases match TRBD1. Per germline, CDR1 GTSNPN and CDR2 SVGIG (reference sequence). This CDR3 is 14 amino acids long. CDR3 amino acids: CAALYRDRGHEQYF. CDR3 nucleotide sequence: TGTGCTGCATTATACCGGGACAGGGGCCACGAGCAGTACTTC. Variable domain in full (rest from reference TRBV30 and TRBJ2-7): SQTIHQWPATLVQPVGSPLSLECTVEGTSNPNLYWYRQAAGRGLQLLFYSVGIGQISSEVPQNLSASRPQDRQFILSSKKLLLSDSGFYLCAALYRDRGHEQYFGPGTRLTVT.

A single count supports this clone. The chain employs TRBV4-3 and TRBJ2-7; TRBD2 is a possible D gene (5 bases). This CDR3 has 15 residues. Looked up from germline, CDR1 is LGHNA and CDR2 is YSLEER. Trimming removed 0 bases at V and 2 bases at J, with 11 bases between. CDR3 amino acids: CASSQENSGAYEQYF. DNA for the CDR3: TGCGCCAGCAGCCAAGAAAACAGCGGAGCCTACGAGCAGTACTTC.

The V and J genes are TRBV29-1 and TRBJ2-3; possible D gene TRBD1, 5 bases. Germline CDR1 and CDR2: SQVTM and ANQGSEA. The V gene lost 6 bases and the J gene lost 9 bases, with 10 bases spanning the gap. The CDR3 is made up of 10 amino acids. The DNA for the CDR3 is TGCAGCGTGTCTACAGGCACGCAGTATTTT. Its protein is CSVSTGTQYF.

This clone came up once. The chain combines TRBV5-1 with TRBJ2-7; TRBD1 matches at 10 bases. The CDR3 is 15 amino acids. The V and J ends lost 2 bases and 2 bases, in that order; junction bases with no gene match: 4. CDR1 SGHRS and CDR2 YFSETQ come from the germline V gene. The chain's CDR3 is CASSFGQGVAYEQYF. The CDR3, as DNA: TGCGCCAGCAGCTTCGGACAGGGGGTTGCCTACGAGCAGTACTTC.

The gene calls are TRBV2 and TRBJ2-1; 14 bases line up with TRBD2. With V trimmed by 4 bases and J by 1 base, 9 bases remained unmatched. The CDR3 totals 19 residues. Germline V CDR1 and CDR2: SNHLY, FYNNEI. The CDR3 DNA reads as TGTGCCAGCAGTGGAATTGGACTAGCGGGGGGTGGGTCCTACAATGAGCAGTTCTTC. Translating gives CASSGIGLAGGGSYNEQFF.

The chain carries TRBV5-6 and TRBJ1-1; D may be TRBD1 (6 bases). The CDR3 has 15 residues. The germline V gene encodes CDR1 SGHDT and CDR2 YYEEEE. V shed 1 base and J shed 3 bases, with 13 bases lying between them. The CDR3: CASSLRRQAYTEAFF. The CDR3 region has the DNA TGTGCCAGCAGCTTGAGGCGACAGGCTTACACTGAAGCTTTCTTT.

The chain is built from TRBV19 and TRBJ1-6; 8 nucleotides line up with TRBD1. Per germline, CDR1 LNHDA and CDR2 SQIVND (reference sequence). V lost 4 bases to trimming and J lost 3 bases; unmatched junction nucleotides: 5. The CDR3 sequence is 16 residues long. CDR3 sequence: CASSTTGADYNSPLHF. In DNA form, the CDR3 reads TGTGCCAGTAGTACGACAGGGGCTGACTATAATTCACCCCTCCACTTT.

The chain employs TRBV7-9 and TRBJ1-1; tentatively, D is TRBD1 (5 bases). The CDR3 totals 14 residues. Trimming left V 8 bases short and J 5 bases short, with 18 bases between. Germline assignment: CDR1 SEHNR and CDR2 FQNEAQ (reference sequence). The CDR3 bases are TGTGCCAGCTTCTGGACGGGGGAAAAGACTGAAGCTTTCTTT. Translation gives CASFWTGEKTEAFF.

V gene TRBV28 combines with J gene TRBJ2-1, with 11 bases fitting TRBD2. The germline V gene has CDR1 MDHEN and CDR2 SYDVKM. The trim removed 7 bases at V and 4 bases at J, leaving 15 bases unmatched. This CDR3 has 18 amino acids. The CDR3 loop reads CASTPLGSGTSGYNEQFF. The CDR3 nucleotides are TGTGCCAGCACCCCCTTGGGGTCGGGGACTAGCGGTTACAATGAGCAGTTCTTC.

This clone appeared a few times. The chain uses TRBV6-1 and TRBJ2-7; 12 nucleotides line up with TRBD2. With V trimmed by 3 bases and J by 4 bases, 10 bases remained unmatched. The CDR3 loop spans 17 amino acids. The V gene's germline CDR1 is MNHNS and CDR2 SASEGT. CDR3 coding DNA: TGTGCCAGCAGTGATGCGGGTTGGACTAGCGGGACGTACGAGCAGTACTTC. It encodes CASSDAGWTSGTYEQYF.

This chain uses TRBV2 with TRBJ2-1; the match to TRBD2 covers 7 bases. This CDR3 is 14 amino acids long. The V gene end was trimmed by 3 bases and the J gene end by 6 bases; junction bases not matched to a gene: 5. The germline V gene encodes CDR1 SNHLY and CDR2 FYNNEI. CDR3 region: CASSEGGVINEQFF. The CDR3 coding sequence is TGTGCCAGCAGTGAGGGGGGGGTCATCAATGAGCAGTTCTTC.

The rearrangement links TRBV19 to TRBJ2-3, with D tentatively TRBD1 (6 bases). This CDR3 contains 13 residues. Trimming cost V 10 bases and J 2 bases, with 13 bases left between them. In germline, CDR1 is LNHDA, CDR2 SQIVND (reference sequence). CDR3: CATGDTSTDTQYF. The CDR3 bases are TGTGCCACCGGGGACACATCCACAGATACGCAGTATTTT.

The J gene is TRBJ1-2, the V gene TRBV7-9; tentative D call: TRBD1 (5 bases). This CDR3 spans 14 amino acids. CDR1 SEHNR and CDR2 FQNEAQ come from the germline V gene (reference sequence). V shed 5 bases and J shed 13 bases, with 23 bases lying between them. The CDR3 nucleotides are TGTGCCAGCAGCCTCGTCGCGGGACCGGGATCTTTCACCTTC. Translated, it gives CASSLVAGPGSFTF.

The chain joins TRBV12-1 to TRBJ2-6; no DNA check was done on the table's D call, TRBD1. TRBV12-1 is termed a pseudogene. The CDR3 runs 20 residues. The DNA for the CDR3 is TGTGCCAGCAGCTACTACTACGTTCCGGACAGCCACTCTGGGGCCAACGTCCTGACTTTC. Translated, it gives CASSYYYVPDSHSGANVLTF.

This clone was observed a few times. This rearrangement joins TRBV18 to TRBJ2-1; tentative D call: TRBD1 (5 bases). This CDR3 region has 16 residues. Germline V gene sequence: CDR1 KGHSH, CDR2 LQKENI. V dropped 0 bases and J dropped 0 bases, with 9 bases sitting between them. This chain's CDR3 is CASSPPGRSSYNEQFF. The CDR3 DNA reads as TGTGCCAGCTCACCACCGGGGCGGAGCTCCTACAATGAGCAGTTCTTC.

The V call is TRBV7-9, the J call TRBJ2-1; the match to TRBD1 covers 11 bases. Germline values: CDR1 SEHNR, CDR2 FQNEAQ (reference sequence). V was pared by 5 bases and J by 4 bases, with 4 bases of the junction left unmatched. The CDR3 has 15 amino acids. The chain's CDR3 is CASSTGQGVYNEQFF. In DNA form, the CDR3 reads TGTGCCAGCAGCACGGGACAGGGGGTTTACAATGAGCAGTTCTTC.

The chain couples TRBV11-2 to TRBJ2-1; TRBD2 aligns across 14 bases. The CDR3 has 15 residues. The V segment lost 4 bases and the J segment 9 bases; nucleotides outside the gene matches: 5. CDR1 SGHAT and CDR2 FQNNGV come from the germline V gene. The CDR3 is CASSSRLAGGSEQFF. CDR3 nucleotides: TGTGCCAGCAGCTCCCGACTAGCGGGGGGGAGTGAGCAGTTCTTC.